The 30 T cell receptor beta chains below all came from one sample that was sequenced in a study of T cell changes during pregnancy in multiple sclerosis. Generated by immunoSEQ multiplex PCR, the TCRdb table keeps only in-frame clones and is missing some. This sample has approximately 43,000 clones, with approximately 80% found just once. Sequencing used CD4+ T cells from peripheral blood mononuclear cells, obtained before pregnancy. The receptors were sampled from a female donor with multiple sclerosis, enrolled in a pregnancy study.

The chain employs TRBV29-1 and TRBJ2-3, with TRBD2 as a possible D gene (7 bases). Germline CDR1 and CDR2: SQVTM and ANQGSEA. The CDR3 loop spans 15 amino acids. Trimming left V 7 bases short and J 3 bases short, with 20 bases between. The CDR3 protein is CSARQAGAATDTQYF. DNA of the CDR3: TGCAGCGCTCGACAGGCGGGAGCGGCAACAGATACGCAGTATTTT.

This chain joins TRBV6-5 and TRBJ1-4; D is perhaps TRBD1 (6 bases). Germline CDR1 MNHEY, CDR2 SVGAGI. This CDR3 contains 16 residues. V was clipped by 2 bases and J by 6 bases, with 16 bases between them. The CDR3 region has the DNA TGTGCCAGCAGTTACCATTTCCAGGGGATGGATGAAAAACTGTTTTTT. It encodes CASSYHFQGMDEKLFF.

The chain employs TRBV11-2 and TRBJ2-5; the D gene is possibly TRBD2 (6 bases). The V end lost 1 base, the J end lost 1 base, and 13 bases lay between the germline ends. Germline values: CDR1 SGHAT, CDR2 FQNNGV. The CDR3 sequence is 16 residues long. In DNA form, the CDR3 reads TGTGCCAGCAGCTTAGGGGTTAGCGGAGCCCAAGAGACCCAGTACTTC. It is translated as CASSLGVSGAQETQYF. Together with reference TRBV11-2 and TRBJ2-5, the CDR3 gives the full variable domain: EAGVAQSPRYKIIEKRQSVAFWCNPISGHATLYWYQQILGQGPKLLIQFQNNGVVDDSQLPKDRFSAERLKGVDSTLKIQPAKLEDSAVYLCASSLGVSGAQETQYFGPGTRLLVL.

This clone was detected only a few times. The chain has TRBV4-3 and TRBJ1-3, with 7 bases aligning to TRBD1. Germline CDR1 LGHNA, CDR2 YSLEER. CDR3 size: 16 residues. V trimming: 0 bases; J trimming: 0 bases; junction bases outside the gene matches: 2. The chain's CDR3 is CASSQDRDSSGNTIYF. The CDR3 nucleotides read TGCGCCAGCAGCCAAGATCGGGACAGCTCTGGAAACACCATATATTTT.

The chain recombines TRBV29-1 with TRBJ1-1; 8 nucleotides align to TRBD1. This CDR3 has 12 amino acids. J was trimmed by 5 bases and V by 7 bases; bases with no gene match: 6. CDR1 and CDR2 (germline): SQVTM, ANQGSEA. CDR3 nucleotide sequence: TGCAGCGACCGGACAGGGAAAACTGAAGCTTTCTTT. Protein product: CSDRTGKTEAFF.

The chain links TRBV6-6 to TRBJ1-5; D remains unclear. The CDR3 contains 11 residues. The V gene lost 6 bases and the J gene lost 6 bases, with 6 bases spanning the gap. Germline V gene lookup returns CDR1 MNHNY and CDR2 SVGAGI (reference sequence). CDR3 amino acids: CASSGGQPQHF. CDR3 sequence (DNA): TGTGCCAGCAGCGGCGGTCAGCCCCAGCATTTT.

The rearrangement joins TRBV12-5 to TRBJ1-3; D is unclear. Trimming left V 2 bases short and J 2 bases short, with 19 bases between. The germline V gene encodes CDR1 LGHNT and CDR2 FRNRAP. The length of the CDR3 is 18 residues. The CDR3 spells CASGLISKEGWTGNTIYF. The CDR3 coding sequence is TGTGCTAGTGGTTTGATTAGTAAAGAGGGTTGGACTGGAAACACCATATATTTT. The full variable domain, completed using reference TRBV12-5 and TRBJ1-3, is DARVTQTPRHKVTEMGQEVTMRCQPILGHNTVFWYRQTMMQGLELLAYFRNRAPLDDSGMPKDRFSAEMPDATLATLKIQPSEPRDSAVYFCASGLISKEGWTGNTIYFGEGSWLTVV.

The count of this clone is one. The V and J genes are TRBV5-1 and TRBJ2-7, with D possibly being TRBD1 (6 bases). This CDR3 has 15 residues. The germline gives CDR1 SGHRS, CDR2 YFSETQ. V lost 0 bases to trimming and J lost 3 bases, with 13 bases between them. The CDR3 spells CASSLVRGAIYEQYF. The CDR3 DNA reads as TGCGCCAGCAGCTTGGTCAGGGGAGCGATCTACGAGCAGTACTTC.

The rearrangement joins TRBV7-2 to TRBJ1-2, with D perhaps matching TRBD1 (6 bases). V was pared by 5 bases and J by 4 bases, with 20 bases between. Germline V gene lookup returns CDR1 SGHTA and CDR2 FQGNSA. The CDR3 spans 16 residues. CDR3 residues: CASSPPLGQLFYGYTF. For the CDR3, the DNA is TGTGCCAGCAGCCCACCCCTGGGACAACTGTTCTATGGCTACACCTTC.

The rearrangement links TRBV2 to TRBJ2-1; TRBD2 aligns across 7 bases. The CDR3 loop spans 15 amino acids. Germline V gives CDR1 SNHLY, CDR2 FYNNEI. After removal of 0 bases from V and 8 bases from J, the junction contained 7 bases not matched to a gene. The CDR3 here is CASSEAAWGGDEQFF. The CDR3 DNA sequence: TGTGCCAGCAGTGAAGCAGCTTGGGGGGGGGATGAGCAGTTCTTC.

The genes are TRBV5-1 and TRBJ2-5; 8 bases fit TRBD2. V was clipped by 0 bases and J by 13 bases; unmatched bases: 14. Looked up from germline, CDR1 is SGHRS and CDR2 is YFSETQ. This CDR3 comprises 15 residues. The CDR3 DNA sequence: TGCGCCAGCAGCTTGGCCGGGACTAGGTCGCGTGTTCTGTACTTC. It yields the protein CASSLAGTRSRVLYF.

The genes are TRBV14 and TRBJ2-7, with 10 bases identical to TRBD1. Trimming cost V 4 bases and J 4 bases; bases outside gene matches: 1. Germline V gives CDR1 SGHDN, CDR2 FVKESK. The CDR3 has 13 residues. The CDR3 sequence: CASSPDRGYEQYF. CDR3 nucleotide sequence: TGTGCCAGCAGCCCGGACAGGGGGTACGAGCAGTACTTC.

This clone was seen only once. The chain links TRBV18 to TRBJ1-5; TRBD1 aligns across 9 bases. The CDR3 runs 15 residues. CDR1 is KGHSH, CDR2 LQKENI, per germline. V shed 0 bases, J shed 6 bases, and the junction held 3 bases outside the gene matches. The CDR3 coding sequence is TGTGCCAGCTCACCACCGGGGACAGGGACTCAGCCCCAGCATTTT. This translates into CASSPPGTGTQPQHF.

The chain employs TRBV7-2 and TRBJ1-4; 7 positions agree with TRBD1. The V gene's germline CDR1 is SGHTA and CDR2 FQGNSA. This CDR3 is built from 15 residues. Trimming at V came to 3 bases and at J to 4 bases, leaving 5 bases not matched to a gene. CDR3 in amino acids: CASSLTRQGNEKLFF. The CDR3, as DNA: TGTGCCAGCAGCTTGACCCGACAGGGTAATGAAAAACTGTTTTTT.

Written as DNA, the CDR3 is TGTGCCAGCAGCTTGGAGGGGACAGGGGCCTACGAGCAGTACTTC. Translating gives CASSLEGTGAYEQYF. The J gene is TRBJ2-7, the V gene TRBV5-8; 10 bases are shared with TRBD1. V gave up 0 bases and J gave up 2 bases; unmatched junction bases: 2. Germline V gene data show CDR1 as SGHTS and CDR2 as YDEGEE. This CDR3 is built from 15 residues.

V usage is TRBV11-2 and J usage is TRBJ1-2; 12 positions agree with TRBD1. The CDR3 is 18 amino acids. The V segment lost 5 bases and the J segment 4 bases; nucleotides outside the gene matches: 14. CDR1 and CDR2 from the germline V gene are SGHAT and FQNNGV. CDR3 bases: TGTGCCAGCAGCGCTCACCGGGACAGGGGGCGTTTTGGCTATGGCTACACCTTC. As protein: CASSAHRDRGRFGYGYTF.

The DNA of the CDR3 is TGTGCCAGTAGTACCCAAGCAGGGATTTACACCATATATTTT. Residues: CASSTQAGIYTIYF. J is TRBJ1-3 and V is TRBV19; tentative D call: TRBD1 (5 bases). The germline V gene encodes CDR1 LNHDA and CDR2 SQIVND (reference sequence). Deletions cut 4 bases from V and 8 bases from J, with 15 bases between. The CDR3 runs 14 residues.

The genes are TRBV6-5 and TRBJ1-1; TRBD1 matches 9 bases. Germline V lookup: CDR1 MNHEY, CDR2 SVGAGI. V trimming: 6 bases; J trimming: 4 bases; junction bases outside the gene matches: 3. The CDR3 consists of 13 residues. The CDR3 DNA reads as TGTGCCAGCAGCCAGACAGGGGGCACTGAAGCTTTCTTT. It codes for CASSQTGGTEAFF.

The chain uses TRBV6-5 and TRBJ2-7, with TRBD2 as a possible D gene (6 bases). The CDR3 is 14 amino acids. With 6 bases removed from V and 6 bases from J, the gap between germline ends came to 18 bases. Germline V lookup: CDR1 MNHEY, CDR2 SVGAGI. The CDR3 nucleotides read TGTGCCAGCAGGCGTGCTGGGGAGGTCTCCGAGCAGTACTTC. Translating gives CASRRAGEVSEQYF.

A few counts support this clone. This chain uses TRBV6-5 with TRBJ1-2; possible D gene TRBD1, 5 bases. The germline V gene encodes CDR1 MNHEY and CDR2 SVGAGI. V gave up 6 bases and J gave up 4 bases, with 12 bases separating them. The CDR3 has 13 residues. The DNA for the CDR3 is TGTGCCAGCAGGGGGCTGGGCCTCTATGGCTACACCTTC. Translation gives CASRGLGLYGYTF.

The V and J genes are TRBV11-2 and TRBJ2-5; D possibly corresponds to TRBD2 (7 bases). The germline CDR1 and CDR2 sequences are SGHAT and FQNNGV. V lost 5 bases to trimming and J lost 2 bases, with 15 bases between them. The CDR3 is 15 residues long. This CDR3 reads CASSATAGAQETQYF. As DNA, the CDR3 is TGTGCCAGCAGCGCCACCGCGGGGGCTCAAGAGACCCAGTACTTC.

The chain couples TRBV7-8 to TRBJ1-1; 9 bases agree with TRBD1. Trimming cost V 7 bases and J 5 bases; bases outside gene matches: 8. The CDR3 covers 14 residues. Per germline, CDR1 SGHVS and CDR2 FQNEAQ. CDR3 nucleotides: TGTGCCAGCAACTCGGACAGGGGAGGGACTGAAGCTTTCTTT. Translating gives CASNSDRGGTEAFF.

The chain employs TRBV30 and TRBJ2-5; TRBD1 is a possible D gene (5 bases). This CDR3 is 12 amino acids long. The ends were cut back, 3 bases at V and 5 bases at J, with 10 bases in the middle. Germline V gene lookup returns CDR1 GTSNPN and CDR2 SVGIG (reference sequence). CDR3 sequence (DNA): TGTGCCTGGAGCTGGGGCGCGGAGACCCAGTACTTC. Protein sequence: CAWSWGAETQYF.

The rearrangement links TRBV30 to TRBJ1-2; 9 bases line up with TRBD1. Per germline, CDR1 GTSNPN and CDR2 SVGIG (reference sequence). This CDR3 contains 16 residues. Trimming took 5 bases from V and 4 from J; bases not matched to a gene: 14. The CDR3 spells CAWASLATGGGYGYTF. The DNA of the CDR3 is TGTGCCTGGGCCAGTCTTGCGACAGGGGGTGGCTATGGCTACACCTTC.

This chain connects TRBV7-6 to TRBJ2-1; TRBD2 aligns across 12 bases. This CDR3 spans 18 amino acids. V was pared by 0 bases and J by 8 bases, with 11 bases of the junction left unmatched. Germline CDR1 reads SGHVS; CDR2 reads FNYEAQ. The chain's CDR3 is CASSLASTSGGRVYEQFF. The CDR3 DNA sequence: TGTGCCAGCAGCTTAGCCTCGACTAGCGGGGGCAGAGTGTATGAGCAGTTCTTC. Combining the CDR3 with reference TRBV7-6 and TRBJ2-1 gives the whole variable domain GAGVSQSPRYKVTKRGQDVALRCDPISGHVSLYWYRQALGQGPEFLTYFNYEAQQDKSGLPNDRFSAERPEGSISTLTIQRTEQRDSAMYRCASSLASTSGGRVYEQFFGPGTRLTVL.

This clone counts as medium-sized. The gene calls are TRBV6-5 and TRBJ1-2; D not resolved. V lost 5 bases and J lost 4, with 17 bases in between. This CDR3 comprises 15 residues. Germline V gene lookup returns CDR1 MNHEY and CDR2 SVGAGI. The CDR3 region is CASSPGGSFFYGYTF. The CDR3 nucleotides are TGTGCCAGCAGTCCGGGTGGCAGTTTCTTCTATGGCTACACCTTC.

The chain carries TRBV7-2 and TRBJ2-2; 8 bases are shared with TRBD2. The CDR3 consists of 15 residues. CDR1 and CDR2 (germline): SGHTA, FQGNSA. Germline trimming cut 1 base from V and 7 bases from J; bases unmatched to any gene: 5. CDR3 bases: TGTGCCAGCAGCTTAGTAGCGGGGATTGACGGGGAGCTGTTTTTT. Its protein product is CASSLVAGIDGELFF.

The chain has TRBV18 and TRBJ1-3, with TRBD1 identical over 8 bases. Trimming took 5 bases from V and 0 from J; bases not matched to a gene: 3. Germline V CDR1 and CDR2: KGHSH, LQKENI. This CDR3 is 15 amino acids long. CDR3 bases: TGTGCCAGCTCATGGGGACAGGACTCTGGAAACACCATATATTTT. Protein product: CASSWGQDSGNTIYF.

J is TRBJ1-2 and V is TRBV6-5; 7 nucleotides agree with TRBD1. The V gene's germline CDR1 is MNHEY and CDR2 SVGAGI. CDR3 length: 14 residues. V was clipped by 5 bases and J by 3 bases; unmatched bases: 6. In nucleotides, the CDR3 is TGTGCCAGCAGTAGTAGGGGGACAGACTATGGCTACACCTTC. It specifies CASSSRGTDYGYTF.

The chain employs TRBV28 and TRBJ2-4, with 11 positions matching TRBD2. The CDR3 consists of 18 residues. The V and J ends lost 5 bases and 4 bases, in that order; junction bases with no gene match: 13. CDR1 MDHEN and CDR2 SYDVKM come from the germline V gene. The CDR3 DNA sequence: TGTGCCAGCAGTCTAGGACAGCGACTAGCGGGGAGAAAAAACATTCAGTACTTC. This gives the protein CASSLGQRLAGRKNIQYF.